These 22 T cell receptor beta chains originate from one sample sequenced in a study of T cells after posttransplantation cyclophosphamide. The repertoire was sequenced with immunoSEQ multiplex PCR; TCRdb's copy has only in-frame clones and lacks some. The sample has approximately 15,000 clones, around four fifths seen once. Sequencing input: memory CD4+ T cells sorted from PBMCs. These receptors all stem from a man aged 50 to 60 in good health, CMV-negative, and a related stem cell transplant donor.

This clone was found once. V usage is TRBV6-1 and J usage is TRBJ2-7; tentative D call: TRBD2 (5 bases). Per germline, CDR1 MNHNS and CDR2 SASEGT. Trimming removed 4 bases from V and 5 bases from J, with 15 bases in between. The CDR3 is 14 residues long. The CDR3 DNA follows: TGTGCCAGCAGTGTCCTACTGAGGGTAGACGAGCAGTACTTC. This codes for CASSVLLRVDEQYF.

This chain links TRBV9 with TRBJ1-2; 8 positions match TRBD1. Germline CDR1 reads SGDLS; CDR2 reads YYNGEE. The junction had 15 bases not matched to a gene; V was cut back by 3 bases and J by 8 bases. The CDR3 is 16 residues long. The CDR3 sequence is CASSARYPGGSTGYTF. The CDR3 bases are TGTGCCAGCAGCGCCCGATATCCAGGGGGCTCGACGGGCTACACCTTC.

The sample holds one count of this clone. The chain recombines TRBV28 with TRBJ1-1, with D tentatively TRBD1 (5 bases). The CDR3 runs 12 residues. CDR1 and CDR2 from the germline V gene are MDHEN and SYDVKM. Trimming took off 4 bases at V and 7 bases at J, with 10 bases between the two ends. CDR3 residues: CASSSQGFEAFF. The CDR3 coding sequence is TGTGCCAGCAGTTCTCAGGGTTTTGAAGCTTTCTTT. The complete variable domain, with remaining parts taken from reference TRBV28 and TRBJ1-1, reads DVKVTQSSRYLVKRTGEKVFLECVQDMDHENMFWYRQDPGLGLRLIYFSYDVKMKEKGDIPEGYSVSREKKERFSLILESASTNQTSMYLCASSSQGFEAFFGQGTRLTVV.

As regards this clone: One end of the junction does not line up with germline, which may come from a read error. The gene calls are TRBV19 and TRBJ2-7, with D possibly being TRBD2 (6 bases). This CDR3 comprises 12 residues. CDR1 LNHDA and CDR2 SQIVND come from the germline V gene (reference sequence). The CDR3 sequence is CATSRGWSEQYF. The CDR3, as DNA: TGTGCCACTAGTCGGGGGTGGAGCGAGCAGTACTTC.

This clone occurred once. V is TRBV27 and J is TRBJ2-5, with D unresolved. In germline, CDR1 is MNHEY, CDR2 SMNVEV (reference sequence). The CDR3 is 15 amino acids. V was cut by 4 bases and J by 0 bases, with 12 bases left in between. The CDR3: CASSSTHRYQETQYF. The CDR3, as DNA: TGTGCCAGCAGTTCCACGCACCGGTACCAAGAGACCCAGTACTTC.

The rearrangement joins TRBV29-1 to TRBJ1-4; 7 nucleotides line up with TRBD1. Germline-derived CDR1 and CDR2 are SQVTM and ANQGSEA. Trimming at V came to 4 bases and at J to 3 bases, leaving 5 bases not matched to a gene. The CDR3 runs 14 residues. The CDR3 DNA reads TGCAGCGTTGGTGCCGGGACAGCTAATGAAAAACTGTTTTTT. It encodes CSVGAGTANEKLFF.

The chain carries TRBV19 and TRBJ2-7; possible D gene TRBD2, 5 bases. Trimming cost V 6 bases and J 0 bases, with 15 bases left between them. Germline V lookup: CDR1 LNHDA, CDR2 SQIVND (reference sequence). The CDR3 consists of 15 residues. The chain's CDR3 is CASRSSAVSSYEQYF. The CDR3 nucleotides read TGTGCCAGTAGATCCTCAGCGGTTAGCTCCTACGAGCAGTACTTC.

The rearrangement links TRBV10-3 to TRBJ1-1, with D perhaps TRBD1 (6 bases). V dropped 10 bases and J dropped 5 bases, with 14 bases sitting between them. The CDR3 is 12 amino acids. The V gene's germline CDR1 is ENHRY and CDR2 SYGVKD. The CDR3 DNA follows: TGTGCCAGCGGGAGGGGGACAACTGAAGCTTTCTTT. This encodes CASGRGTTEAFF.

The rearrangement joins TRBV10-3 to TRBJ1-3; possibly TRBD1 for D (5 bases). Germline values: CDR1 ENHRY, CDR2 SYGVKD. The V end lost 3 bases, the J end lost 8 bases, and 14 bases lay between the germline ends. CDR3 length: 14 amino acids. CDR3 sequence reads: CAISEARQGDTIYF. CDR3 DNA sequence: TGTGCCATCAGTGAAGCCCGTCAGGGTGACACCATATATTTT.

This chain joins TRBV5-1 and TRBJ2-5; D unresolved. CDR3 length: 11 residues. V lost 5 bases and J lost 5, with 7 bases in between. From germline, CDR1 is SGHRS and CDR2 YFSETQ. The CDR3, as DNA: TGCGCCAGCAGGGTCGAGGAGACCCAGTACTTC. Its protein is CASRVEETQYF.

The CDR3 reads CASRQTGTEQAFF. Here the CDR3 DNA reads TGTGCCAGCAGGCAAACCGGGACAGAGCAAGCTTTCTTT. The chain is built from TRBV7-9 and TRBJ1-1; 7 bases are a match to TRBD1. The J segment lost 9 bases and the V segment lost 6 bases, leaving 10 bases of the junction unmatched. The CDR3 has 13 residues. CDR1 is SEHNR and CDR2 is FQNEAQ in the germline V gene (reference sequence).

With respect to this clone: Other DNA sequences in this specimen translate into the identical CDR3. CDR3 loop: CASSLTGNGNTIYF. CDR3 DNA: TGTGCCAGCAGCTTAACAGGGAACGGAAACACCATATATTTT. The chain employs TRBV7-6 and TRBJ1-3; tentatively, D is TRBD1 (6 bases). Germline loops: CDR1 SGHVS, CDR2 FNYEAQ. The V and J ends lost 2 bases and 4 bases respectively, with 9 bases between them. The CDR3 runs 14 residues. Full variable domain (missing parts from reference TRBV7-6 and TRBJ1-3): GAGVSQSPRYKVTKRGQDVALRCDPISGHVSLYWYRQALGQGPEFLTYFNYEAQQDKSGLPNDRFSAERPEGSISTLTIQRTEQRDSAMYRCASSLTGNGNTIYFGEGSWLTVV.

Only one count was recorded for this clone. The chain recombines TRBV18 with TRBJ1-1; TRBD1 matches 7 bases. With 1 base clipped from V and 4 bases from J, the junction kept 6 bases outside the gene matches. Germline V gene lookup returns CDR1 KGHSH and CDR2 LQKENI. This CDR3 spans 15 amino acids. The CDR3 sequence is CASSPQTGKTTEAFF. The CDR3 DNA is TGTGCCAGCTCACCACAGACAGGGAAGACCACTGAAGCTTTCTTT. The full variable domain, completed using reference TRBV18 and TRBJ1-1, is NAGVMQNPRHLVRRRGQEARLRCSPMKGHSHVYWYRQLPEEGLKFMVYLQKENIIDESGMPKERFSAEFPKEGPSILRIQQVVRGDSAAYFCASSPQTGKTTEAFFGQGTRLTVV.

The rearrangement links TRBV5-4 to TRBJ2-1; 9 bases are shared with TRBD2. CDR3 length: 17 residues. The V gene's germline CDR1 is SGHNT and CDR2 YYREEE (reference sequence). V shed 2 bases and J 0 bases; nucleotides not matched to a gene: 6. CDR3 DNA: TGTGCCAGCAGCTTATTAGGCGGGGGGGACTCCTACAATGAGCAGTTCTTC. As protein: CASSLLGGGDSYNEQFF.

The V gene is TRBV4-1, the J gene TRBJ2-2, with 7 positions matching TRBD2. V shed 2 bases and J 1 base; nucleotides not matched to a gene: 4. The germline gives CDR1 MGHRA, CDR2 YSYEKL. The CDR3 has 16 residues. The CDR3, as DNA: TGCGCCAGCAGCCAAACGCTAGCGGAGAACACCGGGGAGCTGTTTTTT. Translation gives CASSQTLAENTGELFF.

The V call is TRBV5-1, the J call TRBJ1-2; 10 bases map to TRBD1. With 0 bases clipped from V and 8 bases from J, the junction kept 13 bases outside the gene matches. This CDR3 contains 17 residues. Germline-derived CDR1 and CDR2 are SGHRS and YFSETQ. The CDR3 sequence: CASSLGNLQGQGIGYTF. CDR3 coding DNA: TGCGCCAGCAGCTTGGGGAACTTGCAGGGACAGGGGATCGGCTACACCTTC.

This chain links TRBV14 with TRBJ1-4, with D uncertain. The CDR3 is 21 residues long. Trimming left V 0 bases short and J 3 bases short, with 26 bases between. In germline, CDR1 is SGHDN, CDR2 FVKESK. The CDR3 nucleotides read TGTGCCAGCAGCCAAGATGACTGGTTTGAGTGGAAAATGGGTGCTAATGAAAAACTGTTTTTT. It yields the protein CASSQDDWFEWKMGANEKLFF.

The chain is built from TRBV2 and TRBJ2-3; D gene unclear. Trimming took 4 bases from V and 0 from J, leaving 11 bases between them. The CDR3 covers 15 residues. Per germline, CDR1 SNHLY and CDR2 FYNNEI. This CDR3 reads CASSVLGSSTDTQYF. CDR3 nucleotides: TGTGCCAGCAGTGTCCTCGGGTCTAGCACAGATACGCAGTATTTT.

The chain has TRBV5-1 and TRBJ1-2, with TRBD1 matching 8 bases. Per the germline V gene, CDR1 is SGHRS and CDR2 is YFSETQ. The CDR3 is 18 amino acids. J was trimmed by 5 bases and V by 0 bases; bases with no gene match: 15. CDR3 DNA: TGCGCCAGCAGCTTGGCCTCAGGGGGCGCGGGAACTAGGTATGGCTACACCTTC. Protein product: CASSLASGGAGTRYGYTF. The variable domain in full, completed from reference TRBV5-1 and TRBJ1-2, reads KAGVTQTPRYLIKTRGQQVTLSCSPISGHRSVSWYQQTPGQGLQFLFEYFSETQRNKGNFPGRFSGRQFSNSRSEMNVSTLELGDSALYLCASSLASGGAGTRYGYTFGSGTRLTVV.

This clone appeared once. This chain uses TRBV6-8 with TRBJ2-1; D unresolved. Per the germline V gene, CDR1 is MNHGY and CDR2 is SAAAGT. This CDR3 contains 16 residues. The germline V and J ends were trimmed by 6 bases and 6 bases, with 21 bases remaining between them. The CDR3 loop reads CASREHATTRSNEQFF. As DNA, the CDR3 is TGTGCCAGCAGGGAACACGCTACTACTCGGTCCAATGAGCAGTTCTTC.

CDR3 sequence (DNA): TGTGCCAGCTCTACGGGACTAACTTCCTACGAGCAGTACTTC. Amino acid sequence: CASSTGLTSYEQYF. This chain links TRBV18 with TRBJ2-7; 7 bases match TRBD2. The CDR3 is 14 amino acids. Looked up from germline, CDR1 is KGHSH and CDR2 is LQKENI. Unmatched junction bases numbered 6, after V lost 6 bases and J lost 1 base. Filled out from reference TRBV18 and TRBJ2-7, the complete variable domain reads NAGVMQNPRHLVRRRGQEARLRCSPMKGHSHVYWYRQLPEEGLKFMVYLQKENIIDESGMPKERFSAEFPKEGPSILRIQQVVRGDSAAYFCASSTGLTSYEQYFGPGTRLTVT.

This chain connects TRBV13 to TRBJ2-3; 9 bases align to TRBD2. The CDR3 has 16 residues. V lost 5 bases and J lost 2; bases outside the gene matches: 8. Germline assignment: CDR1 PRHDT and CDR2 FYEKMQ (reference sequence). CDR3 loop: CASSMNSGGYTDTQYF. The DNA for the CDR3 is TGTGCCAGCAGCATGAACAGCGGGGGGTACACAGATACGCAGTATTTT.